Following are 27 T cell receptor beta chains from one sample sequenced in a study of T-cell reconstitution after alpha-beta-depleted transplantation in children. Unique molecular identifiers were incorporated during preparation of the TCRbeta library. TCRdb itself ran the PCR reads through MiXCR, one entry per CDR3 protein. The sample has about 110,000 distinct CDR3 sequences, almost 6.5% seen once. This specimen was PBMCs, mostly from graft donor cells, taken 360 days after TCRalphabeta/CD19-depleted stem cell transplant. The origin of the receptors is a male patient under 10 years old who had a stem cell transplant for acute lymphoblastic leukemia, so the T cells may come from the graft donor.

This clonotype has more than one count but fewer than ten. This sequence joins TRBV4-3 and TRBJ2-7, with unresolved D. Germline CDR1 reads LGHNA; CDR2 reads YSLEER. Trimming shortened V by 0 bases and J by 3 bases, and 12 bases separated the two germline ends. The length of the CDR3 is 15 residues. DNA for the CDR3: TGCGCCAGCAGCCAAGATCCAGGCTTCCACTACGAGCAGTACTTC. As protein: CASSQDPGFHYEQYF.

At least ten counts were recorded for this clonotype. This rearrangement joins TRBV12-3 or TRBV12-4 to TRBJ2-4; TRBD2 is a possible D gene (7 bases). The CDR3 is 14 amino acids. Trimming left V 9 bases short and J 2 bases short, with 14 bases between. CDR3 DNA: TGTGCCAGTAGGGAGGGGGGTACCAAAAACATTCAGTACTTC. Translation gives CASREGGTKNIQYF.

The V gene is TRBV20-1, the J gene TRBJ2-7; 8 bases agree with TRBD1. Trimming took 4 bases from V and 2 from J; bases not matched to a gene: 7. CDR3 length: 14 residues. Germline V gene sequence: CDR1 DFQATT, CDR2 SNEGSKA (reference sequence). The DNA of the CDR3 is TGCAGTGCTATGACAGGGGAGAGCGCCTACGAGCAGTACTTC. This translates into CSAMTGESAYEQYF.

This clonotype appeared many times. This rearrangement joins TRBV7-8 to TRBJ2-7, with TRBD2 as a possible D gene (7 bases). The V end was cut by 3 bases, the J end by 3 bases, with 18 bases between. CDR1 and CDR2 (germline): SGHVS, FQNEAQ. The CDR3 contains 16 residues. The CDR3 protein is CASSFLGGGQYYEQYF. In DNA form, the CDR3 reads TGTGCCAGCAGCTTTTTGGGGGGGGGGCAGTACTACGAGCAGTACTTC.

This clonotype occurred many times. The chain carries TRBV9 and TRBJ1-1; the match to TRBD1 covers 7 bases. Germline-derived CDR1 and CDR2 are SGDLS and YYNGEE. This CDR3 is built from 18 residues. The trim removed 3 bases at V and 3 bases at J, leaving 17 bases unmatched. CDR3 protein: CASSAPYSTGTEDTEAFF. In DNA, the CDR3 is TGTGCCAGCAGCGCGCCTTATTCTACCGGGACAGAGGACACTGAAGCTTTCTTT.

Ten or more counts support this clonotype. The rearrangement uses TRBV28 and TRBJ2-7; no definite D call. The CDR3 has 11 amino acids. V was cut by 7 bases and J by 6 bases, with 10 bases left in between. CDR1 MDHEN and CDR2 SYDVKM come from the germline V gene. The CDR3 DNA reads as TGTGCCAGCACCTCGTTTTCCGAGCAGTACTTC. Its protein product is CASTSFSEQYF.

This clonotype was counted ten times or more. The chain employs TRBV4-2 and TRBJ2-7; D gene ambiguous. V shed 6 bases and J shed 2 bases, with 11 bases lying between them. The CDR3 contains 13 residues. Germline CDR1 is LGHNA and CDR2 is YNFKEQ. The CDR3 DNA is TGTGCCAGCAGACACGGACCTACCTACGAGCAGTACTTC. Residues: CASRHGPTYEQYF.

The chain joins TRBV6-2 or TRBV6-3 to TRBJ2-1; 9 bases agree with TRBD2. With V trimmed by 1 base and J by 6 bases, 10 bases remained unmatched. The CDR3 is made up of 17 amino acids. Germline CDR1 is MNHEY and CDR2 is SVGEGT. Here the CDR3 reads CASSYFLAGGPGNEQFF. The DNA for the CDR3 is TGTGCCAGCAGTTACTTTTTGGCGGGAGGGCCGGGCAATGAGCAGTTCTTC.

This clonotype turned up a few times. The J gene is TRBJ2-1, the V gene TRBV6-5; D is perhaps TRBD2 (5 bases). V lost 6 bases, J lost 0 bases, and 12 bases lay in between. In germline, CDR1 is MNHEY, CDR2 SVGAGI. This CDR3 has 15 amino acids. CDR3: CASRTKASSYNEQFF. The CDR3 region has the DNA TGTGCCAGCAGGACTAAGGCGAGCTCCTACAATGAGCAGTTCTTC.

The chain employs TRBV18 and TRBJ2-7, with a possible D match to TRBD1 (6 bases). Germline V CDR1 and CDR2: KGHSH, LQKENI. This CDR3 has 13 amino acids. V was pared by 8 bases and J by 0 bases, with 11 bases between. The CDR3 DNA follows: TGTGCCAGCCGACCGGACAGCTCCTACGAGCAGTACTTC. Residues: CASRPDSSYEQYF.

This chain joins TRBV18 and TRBJ1-1; no clear D gene. The CDR3 covers 12 residues. Trimming pared 3 bases from V and 5 bases from J, leaving 7 bases between. From germline, CDR1 is KGHSH and CDR2 LQKENI. This chain's CDR3 is CASSPGWTEAFF. Here the CDR3 DNA reads TGTGCCAGCTCACCCGGTTGGACTGAAGCTTTCTTT.

This clonotype appeared many times. The chain uses TRBV9 and TRBJ2-5; perhaps D is TRBD1 or TRBD2 (6 bases each). Germline assignment: CDR1 SGDLS and CDR2 YYNGEE. With 2 bases removed from V and 5 bases from J, the gap between germline ends came to 10 bases. This CDR3 contains 13 residues. For the CDR3, the DNA is TGTGCCAGCAGCGTTACAGGGAGGGAGACCCAGTACTTC. Its protein product is CASSVTGRETQYF.

This clonotype was seen at least ten times. J is TRBJ1-1 and V is TRBV14; D unclear. Trimming cost V 2 bases and J 4 bases, with 11 bases left between them. The CDR3 is 14 amino acids. The germline CDR1 and CDR2 sequences are SGHDN and FVKESK. The CDR3 is CASSQFNKGTEAFF. The DNA for the CDR3 is TGTGCCAGCAGCCAATTTAATAAGGGCACTGAAGCTTTCTTT.

This clonotype was counted many times. The J gene is TRBJ2-2, the V gene TRBV9; 8 nucleotides align to TRBD1. The CDR3 has 15 amino acids. With V trimmed by 4 bases and J by 5 bases, 7 bases remained unmatched. Germline V CDR1 and CDR2: SGDLS, YYNGEE. Here the CDR3 DNA reads TGTGCCAGCAGCCCTAGGACAGGGAAAACCGGGGAGCTGTTTTTT. It specifies CASSPRTGKTGELFF.

This clonotype was seen only a few times. CDR3 DNA: TGTGCCAGCAGCGTAGATCCGGCAGCAACTAATGAAAAACTGTTTTTT. Translated: CASSVDPAATNEKLFF. This chain links TRBV9 with TRBJ1-4; D is unclear. The germline V gene has CDR1 SGDLS and CDR2 YYNGEE. The length of the CDR3 is 16 residues. The V end was cut by 0 bases, the J end by 0 bases, with 9 bases between.

This clonotype was seen at least ten times. The chain recombines TRBV5-1 with TRBJ1-1; tentatively, D is TRBD1 (5 bases). This CDR3 spans 12 amino acids. Germline lookup yields CDR1 SGHRS and CDR2 YFSETQ. Trimming left V 3 bases short and J 6 bases short, with 9 bases between. The CDR3 region has the DNA TGCGCCAGCAGCTCGACAGAATCTGAAGCTTTCTTT. Its translation: CASSSTESEAFF.

The V call is TRBV27, the J call TRBJ2-7; TRBD1 agrees at 10 bases. V was pared by 9 bases and J by 1 base, with 3 bases of the junction left unmatched. The CDR3 consists of 13 residues. From germline, CDR1 is MNHEY and CDR2 SMNVEV (reference sequence). The CDR3 nucleotides read TGTGCCAGGAGGGGACAGGGGTCCTACGAGCAGTACTTC. It yields the protein CARRGQGSYEQYF.

In this sample, this clonotype turned up many times. This sequence joins TRBV4-3 and TRBJ1-6, with no clear D. Germline V CDR1 and CDR2: LGHNA, YSLEER. Trimming took 1 base from V and 3 from J, leaving 4 bases between them. The CDR3 runs 14 residues. The CDR3, as DNA: TGCGCCAGCAGCCAAGGGGGCTATAATTCACCCCTCCACTTT. The encoded protein is CASSQGGYNSPLHF.

This clonotype appeared many times. The rearrangement links TRBV5-1 to TRBJ2-5; D is perhaps TRBD1 (5 bases). Trimming removed 0 bases from V and 0 bases from J, with 15 bases in between. The CDR3 spans 17 residues. The germline V gene encodes CDR1 SGHRS and CDR2 YFSETQ. For the CDR3, the DNA is TGCGCCAGCAGCTTGGGTTGGGCCAGGGCGTACCAAGAGACCCAGTACTTC. Amino acid sequence: CASSLGWARAYQETQYF.

This clonotype was picked up many times. The J gene is TRBJ1-4, the V gene TRBV29-1; TRBD1 aligns across 11 bases. Trimming cost V 6 bases and J 7 bases; bases outside gene matches: 4. There are 13 residues in the CDR3. Per germline, CDR1 SQVTM and CDR2 ANQGSEA. CDR3 amino acids: CSVPGQGGEKLFF. CDR3 nucleotide sequence: TGCAGCGTGCCGGGACAGGGGGGTGAAAAACTGTTTTTT.

This sequence joins TRBV30 and TRBJ1-1, with D perhaps matching TRBD1 (6 bases). Germline values: CDR1 GTSNPN, CDR2 SVGIG (reference sequence). The CDR3 is 12 amino acids. Trimming cost V 7 bases and J 10 bases, with 19 bases left between them. The CDR3 loop reads CASYGGNSGAFF. CDR3 DNA: TGTGCCTCCTACGGGGGCAATTCTGGAGCTTTCTTT.

V gene TRBV6-2 or TRBV6-3 combines with J gene TRBJ2-3, with a possible D match to TRBD2 (5 bases). The CDR3 consists of 14 residues. Germline values: CDR1 MNHEY, CDR2 SVGEGT. Trimming stripped 8 bases from V and 4 bases from J, with 16 bases between. CDR3 amino acids: CASGRVPAPDTQYF. CDR3 bases: TGTGCCAGCGGGCGGGTTCCAGCCCCAGATACGCAGTATTTT.

This clonotype came up a few times. The chain uses TRBV4-3 and TRBJ2-1, with TRBD2 matching over 8 bases. V trimming: 1 base; J trimming: 8 bases; junction bases outside the gene matches: 10. In germline, CDR1 is LGHNA, CDR2 YSLEER. CDR3 length equals 16 residues. Written as DNA, the CDR3 is TGCGCCAGCAGCCAAGGCCGACTAGCGAGGGTCCATGAGCAGTTCTTC. It is translated as CASSQGRLARVHEQFF.

In this sample, this clonotype turned up many times. V is TRBV11-2 and J is TRBJ2-3; maybe TRBD1 (5 bases). Looked up from germline, CDR1 is SGHAT and CDR2 is FQNNGV. Trimming removed 3 bases at V and 1 base at J, with 8 bases between. This CDR3 has 14 residues. CDR3 in DNA: TGTGCCAGCAGCTTCTCCAGGGGCACAGATACGCAGTATTTT. Translating gives CASSFSRGTDTQYF.

CDR3 nucleotides: TGTGCCTGCGTCGCTCCGTATTCGGACGAGCAGTACTTC. It specifies CACVAPYSDEQYF. V usage is TRBV30 and J usage is TRBJ2-7; D not certain. The CDR3 sequence is 13 residues long. The germline V gene has CDR1 GTSNPN and CDR2 SVGIG (reference sequence). V shed 6 bases and J shed 5 bases, with 17 bases lying between them.

This clonotype has a handful of counts. The chain carries TRBV5-6 and TRBJ2-5, with D possibly being TRBD1 (6 bases). V was pared by 4 bases and J by 2 bases, with 15 bases between. CDR3 length: 15 residues. CDR1 and CDR2 (germline): SGHDT, YYEEEE. DNA for the CDR3: TGTGCCAGCAGCGTAATCGGGACACTTCAAGAGACCCAGTACTTC. It translates to CASSVIGTLQETQYF.

This clonotype was found many times. V and J are TRBV20-1 and TRBJ1-5; the match to TRBD1 covers 8 bases. V lost 6 bases, J lost 7 bases, and 8 bases stayed unmatched. Germline V lookup: CDR1 DFQATT, CDR2 SNEGSKA (reference sequence). This CDR3 spans 13 amino acids. The CDR3 DNA reads TGCAGTGCCAGGACAGGGAGTTTCCAGCCCCAGCATTTT. Amino acid sequence: CSARTGSFQPQHF.